What follows are 2 T cell receptor beta chains derived from one specimen sequenced in a study of T cells in Graves' hyperthyroidism and ophthalmopathy (dated by TCRdb to the late 2010s). To prepare the library, multiplex PCR was applied. Sequenced on an Illumina HiSeq 2000. The TCR beta CDR3 regions were amplified from RNA transcripts. The first round of RT-PCR for the TCR CDR3 was performed with the HTBI primer set and the Qiagen OneStep RT-PCR kit. TCRdb applied fastp at Q25 and MiXCR to the public reads, then kept only in-frame beta chains. Every entry covers one CDR3 protein and lists the most common genes and DNA from its rows. The table for this sample lists more than 500,000 distinct CDR3 sequences; 15% to 20% of them were counted only once. The top ten constitute 3.8% of the sample. Sequencing used blood. Every receptor here comes from a woman aged 30 to 39 with Graves' hyperthyroidism.

This sequence joins TRBV9 and TRBJ2-1, with D perhaps TRBD1 (6 bases). Trimming took 3 bases from V and 5 from J, leaving 9 bases between them. The CDR3 is 13 residues long. Germline V gene data show CDR1 as SGDLS and CDR2 as YYNGEE. CDR3 sequence: CASSAGHNNEQFF. Here the CDR3 DNA reads TGTGCCAGCAGCGCGGGACACAACAATGAGCAGTTCTTC.

This clonotype appeared many times. This chain joins TRBV3-1 and TRBJ1-6; tentatively, D is TRBD1 (5 bases). Trimming stripped 1 base from V and 9 bases from J, with 7 bases between. CDR1 is LGHDT, CDR2 YNNKEL, per germline (reference sequence). The CDR3 has 13 amino acids. CDR3 protein: CASSQGQISPLHF. CDR3 nucleotide sequence: TGTGCCAGCAGCCAAGGACAGATTTCACCCCTCCACTTT.